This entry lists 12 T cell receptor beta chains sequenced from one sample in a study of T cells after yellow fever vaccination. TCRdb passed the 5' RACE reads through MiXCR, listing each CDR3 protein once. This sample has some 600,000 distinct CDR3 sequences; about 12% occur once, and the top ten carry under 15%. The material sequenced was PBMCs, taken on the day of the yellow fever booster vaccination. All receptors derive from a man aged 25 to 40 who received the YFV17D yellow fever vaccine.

The DNA for the CDR3 is TGCAGTGCTAGAAAGACAGGGGGAGGCACAGATACGCAGTATTTT. This translates into CSARKTGGGTDTQYF. This chain joins TRBV20-1 and TRBJ2-3, with 9 nucleotides matching TRBD1. V lost 2 bases, J lost 1 base, and 4 bases stayed unmatched. Germline CDR1 and CDR2: DFQATT and SNEGSKA (reference sequence). The CDR3 contains 15 residues.

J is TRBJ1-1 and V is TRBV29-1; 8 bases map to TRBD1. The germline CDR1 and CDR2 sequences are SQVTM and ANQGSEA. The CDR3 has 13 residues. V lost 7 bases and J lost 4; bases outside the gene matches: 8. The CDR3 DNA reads TGCAGCGCGGGGAAGGACAGGGCCACTGAAGCTTTCTTT. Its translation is CSAGKDRATEAFF.

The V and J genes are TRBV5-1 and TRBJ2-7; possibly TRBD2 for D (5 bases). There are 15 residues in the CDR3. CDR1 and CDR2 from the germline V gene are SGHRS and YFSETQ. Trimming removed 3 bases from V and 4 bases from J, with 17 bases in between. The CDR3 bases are TGCGCCAGCAGCTCTAGCCGGTCCATTGAATACGAGCAGTACTTC. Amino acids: CASSSSRSIEYEQYF.

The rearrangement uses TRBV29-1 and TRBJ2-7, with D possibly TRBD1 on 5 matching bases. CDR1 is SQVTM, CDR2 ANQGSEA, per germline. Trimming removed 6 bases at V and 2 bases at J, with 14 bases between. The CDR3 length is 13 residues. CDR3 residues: CSVKSEDTYEQYF. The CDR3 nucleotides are TGCAGCGTGAAGAGCGAGGACACCTACGAGCAGTACTTC.

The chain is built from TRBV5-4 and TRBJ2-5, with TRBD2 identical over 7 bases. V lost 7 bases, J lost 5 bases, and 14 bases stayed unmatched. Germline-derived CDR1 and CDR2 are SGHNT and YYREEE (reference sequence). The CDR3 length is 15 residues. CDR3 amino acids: CASGHSGRGTETQYF. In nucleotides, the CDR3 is TGTGCCAGCGGACACTCTGGGCGGGGGACGGAGACCCAGTACTTC.

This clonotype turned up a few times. CDR3 DNA sequence: TGCGCCAGCAGTCTCTGTTCGCGGGGGAGCACAGATACGCAGTATTTT. Translation gives CASSLCSRGSTDTQYF. The chain is built from TRBV23-1 and TRBJ2-3; the match to TRBD2 covers 7 bases. TRBV23-1 is given ORF status, its function remaining uncertain. With 4 bases clipped from V and 0 bases from J, the junction kept 7 bases outside the gene matches. The CDR3 runs 16 residues.

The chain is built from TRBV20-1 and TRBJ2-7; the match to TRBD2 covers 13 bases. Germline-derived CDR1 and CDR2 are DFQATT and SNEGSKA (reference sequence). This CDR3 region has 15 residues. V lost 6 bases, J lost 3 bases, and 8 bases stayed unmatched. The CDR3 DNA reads TGCAGTGCCCTGGGACTAGCGGGACCCCTCTACGAGCAGTACTTC. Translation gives CSALGLAGPLYEQYF.

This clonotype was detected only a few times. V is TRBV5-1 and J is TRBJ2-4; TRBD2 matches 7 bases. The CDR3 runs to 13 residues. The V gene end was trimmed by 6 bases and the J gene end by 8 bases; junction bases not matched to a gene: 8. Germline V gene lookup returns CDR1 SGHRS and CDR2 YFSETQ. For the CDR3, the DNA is TGCGCCAGCAAGGCTGGGGCGGGGGACATTCAGTACTTC. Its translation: CASKAGAGDIQYF.

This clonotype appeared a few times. CDR3 protein: CASSQGLAASYNEQFF. The CDR3 bases are TGCGCCAGCAGCCAGGGACTAGCGGCATCCTACAATGAGCAGTTCTTC. The chain couples TRBV4-3 to TRBJ2-1; 11 bases agree with TRBD2. The junction had 2 bases not matched to a gene; V was cut back by 3 bases and J by 1 base. The CDR3 length is 16 residues. Germline V gene sequence: CDR1 LGHNA, CDR2 YSLEER.

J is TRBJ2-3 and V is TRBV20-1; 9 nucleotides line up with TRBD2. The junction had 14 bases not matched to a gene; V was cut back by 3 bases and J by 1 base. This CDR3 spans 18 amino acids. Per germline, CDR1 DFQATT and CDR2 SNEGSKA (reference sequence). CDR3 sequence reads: CSASSPTAGGLGTDTQYF. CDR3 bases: TGCAGTGCTAGCTCCCCCACGGCGGGAGGGTTGGGCACAGATACGCAGTATTTT.

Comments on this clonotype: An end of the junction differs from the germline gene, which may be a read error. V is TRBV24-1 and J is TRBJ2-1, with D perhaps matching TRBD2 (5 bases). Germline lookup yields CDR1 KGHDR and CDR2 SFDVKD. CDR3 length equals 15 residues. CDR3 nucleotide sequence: TGTGCCACCAGTGATATCTCGGACTCTTTGAATGAGCAGCTCTTC. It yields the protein CATSDISDSLNEQLF.

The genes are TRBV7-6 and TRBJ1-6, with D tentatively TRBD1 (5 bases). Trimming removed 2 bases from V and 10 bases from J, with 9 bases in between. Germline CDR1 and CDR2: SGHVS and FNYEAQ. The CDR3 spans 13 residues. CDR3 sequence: CASSLPGSSPLHF. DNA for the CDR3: TGTGCCAGCAGCTTACCAGGGAGCTCACCCCTCCACTTT.